This T cell receptor (beta chain) was documented in a study of OX40 agonist ivuxolimab in advanced cancers. Study background: The patients received agonistic anti-OX40 (CD134) antibody ivuxolimab. Of mixed ages from about 23 to 85 and averaging about 56 years, the group was approximately 84% male.

This clone showed up just a few times. Its specificity is unknown. Study-wide findings and caveats: On average, CD8+ T cells showed a greater number of expanded clones than CD4+. At doses 0.1 to 3.0 mg/kg, CD4+ and CD8+ clones expanded.

The CDR3 is made up of 17 amino acids. Unmatched junction bases numbered 13, after V lost 1 base and J lost 6 bases. Germline-derived CDR1 and CDR2 are SGHVS and FQNEAQ. TCRdb's table, derived via immunoSEQ multiplex PCR, lists solely in-frame clones and lacks some. Here the sample spans 80,000 to 100,000 clones, roughly 90% being singletons. The sample here was CD4+ or CD8+ T cells sorted from blood, taken in a trial of the OX40 agonist ivuxolimab. This chain uses TRBV7-8 with TRBJ2-3; 7 bases are shared with TRBD2. The origin of this receptor is an adult with an advanced solid tumor such as melanoma, head and neck, liver or kidney cancer. CDR3 in DNA: TGTGCCAGCAGCTTAGGTTTAGGCCAGGGAGGGTGGGATACGCAGTATTTT. It is translated as CASSLGLGQGGWDTQYF.